These 14 T cell receptor beta chains were all obtained from the same sample, sequenced in a study of cytomegalovirus exposure and HLA in healthy donors. 60 Vbeta and 13 Jbeta primers were used in PCR. Clones were sequenced by immunoSEQ multiplex PCR, and TCRdb holds only the in-frame ones, with some missing. The sample carries 52,000 or so clones, 77% recorded once. Sequencing was done on a sample of PBMCs. Receptors originate from a middle-aged woman in good health and CMV-seropositive.

This chain links TRBV4-2 with TRBJ2-1; 8 nucleotides align to TRBD2. The V gene's germline CDR1 is LGHNA and CDR2 YNFKEQ. The CDR3 length is 16 residues. The trim removed 1 base at V and 7 bases at J, leaving 9 bases unmatched. CDR3 sequence (DNA): TGTGCCAGCAGCCAAGCCGGCGGGGGGTCGGGGAATGAGCAGTTCTTC. Its protein product is CASSQAGGGSGNEQFF.

Regarding this clone: Germline and junction disagree at one end, which may indicate a read error. J is TRBJ1-2 and V is TRBV6-1; D gene unclear. Germline V gene data show CDR1 as MNHNS and CDR2 as SASEGT. This CDR3 is 13 amino acids long. CDR3 in amino acids: CASSEVNRDGYTF. CDR3 sequence (DNA): TGTGCTAGCAGTGAAGTTAACAGAGATGGCTACACCTTC.

The genes are TRBV5-6 and TRBJ1-6, with D perhaps matching TRBD1 (6 bases). This CDR3 has 14 residues. Germline lookup yields CDR1 SGHDT and CDR2 YYEEEE. Between the trimmed V and J ends, which lost 4 bases and 7 bases, there was a span of 12 bases. The CDR3 reads CASSPQGPNSPLHF. CDR3 nucleotides: TGTGCCAGCAGCCCACAGGGCCCCAATTCACCCCTCCACTTT.

The genes are TRBV11-2 and TRBJ2-1; the match to TRBD2 covers 8 bases. Germline CDR1 SGHAT, CDR2 FQNNGV. This CDR3 has 15 amino acids. V was pared by 4 bases and J by 6 bases, with 8 bases of the junction left unmatched. CDR3 amino acids: CASSSTGGARNEQFF. CDR3 coding DNA: TGTGCCAGCAGCTCGACCGGGGGGGCCCGCAATGAGCAGTTCTTC.

This chain uses TRBV6-5 with TRBJ2-7, with TRBD1 identical over 10 bases. Trimming cost V 5 bases and J 4 bases; bases outside gene matches: 5. The CDR3 covers 14 residues. Germline V gene sequence: CDR1 MNHEY, CDR2 SVGAGI. In DNA, the CDR3 is TGTGCCAGCAGTCCCCGACAGGGGGCTTACGAGCAGTACTTC. Protein sequence: CASSPRQGAYEQYF.

This clone was counted once. The chain uses TRBV27 and TRBJ2-7, with 7 positions matching TRBD1. J was trimmed by 4 bases and V by 1 base; bases with no gene match: 4. The germline gives CDR1 MNHEY, CDR2 SMNVEV (reference sequence). The CDR3 contains 14 residues. CDR3 bases: TGTGCCAGCAGTTTATTAGGGACAGTTTACGAGCAGTACTTC. Protein sequence: CASSLLGTVYEQYF.

The genes are TRBV5-6 and TRBJ2-2, with D maybe TRBD2 (6 bases). V lost 3 bases and J lost 6, with 9 bases in between. The CDR3 has 13 residues. From germline, CDR1 is SGHDT and CDR2 YYEEEE. The CDR3 loop is CASSWGVPGELFF. The DNA for the CDR3 is TGTGCCAGCAGCTGGGGGGTACCCGGGGAGCTGTTTTTT. The full variable domain, its missing parts supplied by reference TRBV5-6 and TRBJ2-2, is DAGVTQSPTHLIKTRGQQVTLRCSPKSGHDTVSWYQQALGQGPQFIFQYYEEEERQRGNFPDRFSGHQFPNYSSELNVNALLLGDSALYLCASSWGVPGELFFGEGSRLTVL.

The genes are TRBV5-1 and TRBJ2-7; TRBD2 matches at 9 bases. Germline V gene lookup returns CDR1 SGHRS and CDR2 YFSETQ. V shed 4 bases, J shed 7 bases, and the junction held 12 bases outside the gene matches. The CDR3 totals 15 residues. In DNA, the CDR3 is TGCGCCAGCAGCCCCGGCGGGACTAGCTCGGAGGAGCAGTACTTC. It codes for CASSPGGTSSEEQYF.

The J gene is TRBJ2-3, the V gene TRBV7-2; 7 nucleotides line up with TRBD2. Germline CDR1 and CDR2: SGHTA and FQGNSA. This CDR3 has 14 residues. The trim removed 3 bases at V and 6 bases at J, leaving 6 bases unmatched. The CDR3 DNA follows: TGTGCCAGCAGCTTGCCCGTCGGGGGGGATACGCAGTATTTT. This sequence encodes CASSLPVGGDTQYF. Filled out from reference TRBV7-2 and TRBJ2-3, the complete variable domain reads GAGVSQSPSNKVTEKGKDVELRCDPISGHTALYWYRQSLGQGLEFLIYFQGNSAPDKSGLPSDRFSAERTGGSVSTLTIQRTQQEDSAVYLCASSLPVGGDTQYFGPGTRLTVL.

The CDR3 coding sequence is TGCGCCAGCAGCAACAGGGCGGGGGGCCGCACAGATACGCAGTATTTT. This sequence encodes CASSNRAGGRTDTQYF. This chain links TRBV5-1 with TRBJ2-3, with TRBD2 matching over 8 bases. Germline V lookup: CDR1 SGHRS, CDR2 YFSETQ. V gave up 4 bases and J gave up 1 base; unmatched junction bases: 8. The CDR3 consists of 16 residues.

The V gene is TRBV7-2, the J gene TRBJ2-1, with a tentative D call TRBD1 (6 bases). Germline values: CDR1 SGHTA, CDR2 FQGNSA. This CDR3 is 15 amino acids long. V lost 5 bases to trimming and J lost 4 bases, with 15 bases between them. The CDR3 region has the DNA TGTGCCAGCAGCGAACCCGGGACACATTACAATGAGCAGTTCTTC. This codes for CASSEPGTHYNEQFF. The entire variable domain, with the rest obtained from reference TRBV7-2 and TRBJ2-1, is as follows: GAGVSQSPSNKVTEKGKDVELRCDPISGHTALYWYRQSLGQGLEFLIYFQGNSAPDKSGLPSDRFSAERTGGSVSTLTIQRTQQEDSAVYLCASSEPGTHYNEQFFGPGTRLTVL.

The chain uses TRBV7-9 and TRBJ2-5, with a possible D match to TRBD2 (5 bases). V was pared by 1 base and J by 5 bases, with 14 bases between. The germline V gene encodes CDR1 SEHNR and CDR2 FQNEAQ (reference sequence). The CDR3 is 15 amino acids. The CDR3 loop is CASSLGASAGETQYF. The DNA for the CDR3 is TGTGCCAGCAGCTTAGGGGCCAGCGCGGGCGAGACCCAGTACTTC.

The chain combines TRBV6-1 with TRBJ1-2, with 7 bases that match TRBD1. This CDR3 has 14 amino acids. Germline CDR1 reads MNHNS; CDR2 reads SASEGT. The ends lost 2 bases at V and 4 bases at J; junction bases unmatched: 4. The CDR3, as DNA: TGTGCCAGCAGTGAATGGGACAGCGGCTATGGCTACACCTTC. It is translated as CASSEWDSGYGYTF.

CDR3 in amino acids: CASSLTQRTEAFF. The CDR3 DNA sequence: TGTGCCAGCAGTTTAACGCAACGGACTGAAGCTTTCTTT. J is TRBJ1-1 and V is TRBV27, with D unresolved. Germline V lookup: CDR1 MNHEY, CDR2 SMNVEV (reference sequence). The CDR3 consists of 13 residues. V was cut by 2 bases and J by 5 bases, with 9 bases left in between.